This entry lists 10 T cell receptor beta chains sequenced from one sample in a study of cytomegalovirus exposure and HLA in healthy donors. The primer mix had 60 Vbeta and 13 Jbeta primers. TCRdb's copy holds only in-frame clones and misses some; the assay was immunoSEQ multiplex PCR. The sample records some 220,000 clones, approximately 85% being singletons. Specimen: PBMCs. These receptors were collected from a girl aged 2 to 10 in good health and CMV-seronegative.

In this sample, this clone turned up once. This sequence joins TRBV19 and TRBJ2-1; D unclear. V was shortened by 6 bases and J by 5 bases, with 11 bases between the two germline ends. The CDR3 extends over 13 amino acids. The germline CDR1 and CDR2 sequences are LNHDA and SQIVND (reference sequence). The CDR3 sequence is CASRKDGDNEQFF. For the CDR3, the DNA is TGTGCCAGTAGGAAGGATGGAGACAATGAGCAGTTCTTC. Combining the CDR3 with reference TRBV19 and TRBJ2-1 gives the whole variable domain DGGITQSPKYLFRKEGQNVTLSCEQNLNHDAMYWYRQDPGQGLRLIYYSQIVNDFQKGDIAEGYSVSREKKESFPLTVTSAQKNPTAFYLCASRKDGDNEQFFGPGTRLTVL.

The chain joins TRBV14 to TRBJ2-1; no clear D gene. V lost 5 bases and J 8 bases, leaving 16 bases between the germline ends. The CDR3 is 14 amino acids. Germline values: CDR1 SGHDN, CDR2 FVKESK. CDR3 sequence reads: CASSKVPIVHEQFF. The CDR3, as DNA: TGTGCCAGCAGCAAAGTCCCTATAGTCCATGAGCAGTTCTTC.

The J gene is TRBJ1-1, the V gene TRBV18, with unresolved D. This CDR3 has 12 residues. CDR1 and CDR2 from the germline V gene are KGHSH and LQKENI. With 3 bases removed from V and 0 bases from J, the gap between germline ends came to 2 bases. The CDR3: CASSPMNTEAFF. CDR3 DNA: TGTGCCAGCTCACCCATGAACACTGAAGCTTTCTTT.

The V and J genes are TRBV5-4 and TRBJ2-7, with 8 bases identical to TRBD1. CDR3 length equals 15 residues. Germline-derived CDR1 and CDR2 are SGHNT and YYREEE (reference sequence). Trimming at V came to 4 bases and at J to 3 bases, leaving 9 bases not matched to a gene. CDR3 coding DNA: TGTGCCAGCAGCCCAGGACAGGGTCAGTTCTACGAGCAGTACTTC. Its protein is CASSPGQGQFYEQYF.

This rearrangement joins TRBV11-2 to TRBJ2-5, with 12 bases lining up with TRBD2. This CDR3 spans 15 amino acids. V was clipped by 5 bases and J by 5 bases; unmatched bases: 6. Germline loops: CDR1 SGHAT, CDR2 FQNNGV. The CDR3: CASSLRTSGAETQYF. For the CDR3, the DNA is TGTGCCAGCAGCCTCAGGACTAGCGGGGCGGAGACCCAGTACTTC.

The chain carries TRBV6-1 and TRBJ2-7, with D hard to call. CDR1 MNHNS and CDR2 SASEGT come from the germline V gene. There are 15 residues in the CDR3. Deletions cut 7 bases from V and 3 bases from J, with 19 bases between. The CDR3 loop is CASKYGPPKVYEQYF. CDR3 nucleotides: TGTGCCAGCAAATATGGGCCCCCGAAGGTCTACGAGCAGTACTTC.

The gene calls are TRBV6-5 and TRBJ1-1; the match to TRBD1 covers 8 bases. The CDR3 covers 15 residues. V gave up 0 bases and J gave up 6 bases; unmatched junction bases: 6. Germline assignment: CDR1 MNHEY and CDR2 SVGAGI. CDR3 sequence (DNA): TGTGCCAGCAGTTACTCGAATCAGGGGGCGGCTGAAGCTTTCTTT. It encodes CASSYSNQGAAEAFF.

The CDR3 nucleotides read TGCGCCAGCAGCCAAGCTCATGCTACCTATAATTCACCCCTCCACTTT. The encoded protein is CASSQAHATYNSPLHF. The chain carries TRBV4-1 and TRBJ1-6; unclear D gene. CDR3 length: 16 amino acids. Trimming stripped 1 base from V and 2 bases from J, with 9 bases between. Germline V gene lookup returns CDR1 MGHRA and CDR2 YSYEKL.

In nucleotides, the CDR3 is TGTGCCAGCAGCCCGAATCGGGACAGGCTCTATGGCTACACCTTC. Its protein product is CASSPNRDRLYGYTF. The chain uses TRBV14 and TRBJ1-2, with 8 positions matching TRBD1. With 4 bases clipped from V and 4 bases from J, the junction kept 8 bases outside the gene matches. From germline, CDR1 is SGHDN and CDR2 FVKESK. This CDR3 has 15 amino acids.

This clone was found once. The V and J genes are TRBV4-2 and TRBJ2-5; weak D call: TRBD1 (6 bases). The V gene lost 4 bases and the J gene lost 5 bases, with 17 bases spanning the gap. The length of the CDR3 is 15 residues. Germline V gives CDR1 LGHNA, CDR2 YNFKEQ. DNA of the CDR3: TGTGCCAGCAGCCTGACGTGGGACAATTCCGAGACCCAGTACTTC. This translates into CASSLTWDNSETQYF.